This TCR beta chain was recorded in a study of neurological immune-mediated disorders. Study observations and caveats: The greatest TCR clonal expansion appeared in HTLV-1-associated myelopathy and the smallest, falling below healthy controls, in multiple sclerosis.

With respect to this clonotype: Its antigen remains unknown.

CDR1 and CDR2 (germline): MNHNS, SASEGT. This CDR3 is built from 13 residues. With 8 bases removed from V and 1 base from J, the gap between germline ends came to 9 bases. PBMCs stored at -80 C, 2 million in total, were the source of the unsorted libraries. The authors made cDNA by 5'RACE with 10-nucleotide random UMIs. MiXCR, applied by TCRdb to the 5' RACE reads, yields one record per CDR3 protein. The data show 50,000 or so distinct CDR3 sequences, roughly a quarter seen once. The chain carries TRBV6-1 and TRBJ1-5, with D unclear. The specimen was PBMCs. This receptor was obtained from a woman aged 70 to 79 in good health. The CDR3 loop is CASSTNSNQPQHF. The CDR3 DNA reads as TGTGCCAGCTCGACCAACAGCAATCAGCCCCAGCATTTT.